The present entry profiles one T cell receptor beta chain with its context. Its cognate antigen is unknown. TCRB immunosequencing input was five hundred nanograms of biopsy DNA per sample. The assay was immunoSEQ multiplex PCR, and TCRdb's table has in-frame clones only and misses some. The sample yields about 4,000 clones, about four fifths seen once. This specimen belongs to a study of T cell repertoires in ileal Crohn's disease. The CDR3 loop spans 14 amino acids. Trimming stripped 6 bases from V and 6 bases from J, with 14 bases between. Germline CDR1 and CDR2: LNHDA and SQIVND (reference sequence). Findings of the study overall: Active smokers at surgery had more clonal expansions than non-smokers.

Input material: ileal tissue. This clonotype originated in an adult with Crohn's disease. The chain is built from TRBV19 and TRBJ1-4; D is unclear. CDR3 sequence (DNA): TGTGCCAGTAGCACCCGGCCGCGGGATGAAAAACTGTTTTTT. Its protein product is CASSTRPRDEKLFF.